This is a list of T cell receptor beta chains from one sample in a study of blood T cell repertoires in COVID-19. TCRdb keeps only in-frame clones here, not all; method: immunoSEQ multiplex PCR. The sample includes about 210,000 clones, approximately 85% of them seen just once. Material for sequencing was peripheral blood. Receptor source: a woman in her forties or fifties with active or convalescent COVID-19. The CDR3 runs from the conserved cysteine through the conserved F or W. Each record gives: J gene, V gene, D gene, CDR3 protein, CDR3 DNA. The D gene is left open where the match is weak.

J: TRBJ2-3
V: TRBV29-1
D: .
CDR3: CSADSGGDTQYF
DNA: TGCAGCGCCGATAGCGGAGGAGATACGCAGTATTTT

J: TRBJ2-1
V: TRBV6-5
D: TRBD2
CDR3: CASRAGGGNEQFF
DNA: TGTGCCAGCAGGGCAGGCGGGGGCAATGAGCAGTTCTTC

J: TRBJ1-3
V: TRBV19
D: TRBD1
CDR3: CASSNYGTGSGNTIYF
DNA: TGTGCCAGTAGTAACTACGGGACAGGCTCTGGAAACACCATATATTTT

J: TRBJ1-3
V: TRBV28
D: TRBD1
CDR3: CASMTGSRNTIYF
DNA: TGTGCCAGCATGACAGGGTCCCGGAACACCATATATTTT

J: TRBJ2-2
V: TRBV5-1
D: .
CDR3: CASQNTGELFF
DNA: TGCGCCAGCCAAAACACCGGGGAGCTGTTTTTT

J: TRBJ1-5
V: TRBV5-1
D: .
CDR3: CASSLEGVGNQPQHF
DNA: TGCGCCAGCAGCCTGGAGGGGGTAGGCAATCAGCCCCAGCATTTT

J: TRBJ1-2
V: TRBV28
D: TRBD1
CDR3: CASSPTGGDGYTF
DNA: TGTGCCAGCAGCCCGACAGGGGGAGATGGCTACACCTTC

J: TRBJ2-3
V: TRBV3-1/TRBV3-2
D: TRBD2
CDR3: CASSQAYTSGGNTQYF
DNA: TGTGCCAGCAGCCAAGCTTATACTAGCGGGGGTAATACGCAGTATTTT

J: TRBJ1-6
V: TRBV5-1
D: .
CDR3: CASSFNRDSPLHF
DNA: TGCGCCAGCAGCTTCAACAGGGACTCACCCCTCCACTTT

J: TRBJ1-6
V: TRBV5-4
D: .
CDR3: CASSWGLAVGGLHF
DNA: TGTGCCAGCAGCTGGGGACTGGCCGTGGGGGGCCTCCACTTT

J: TRBJ1-2
V: TRBV19
D: TRBD1
CDR3: CASSPMYTGTGYGYTF
DNA: TGTGCCAGTAGCCCTATGTACACCGGGACAGGGTATGGCTACACCTTC

J: TRBJ2-1
V: TRBV7-3
D: TRBD1
CDR3: CASSLIQGAIEQFF
DNA: TGTGCCAGCAGCTTAATACAGGGGGCGATTGAGCAGTTCTTC

J: TRBJ1-6
V: TRBV11-2
D: TRBD1
CDR3: CASSLGQGASPLHF
DNA: TGTGCCAGCAGCTTAGGACAGGGTGCCTCACCCCTCCACTTT

J: TRBJ2-2
V: TRBV7-3
D: .
CDR3: CASSLNPGSAGELFF
DNA: TGTGCCAGCAGCTTAAACCCCGGGAGCGCCGGGGAGCTGTTTTTT

J: TRBJ2-1
V: TRBV6-5
D: TRBD2
CDR3: CASAVLAGIEQFF
DNA: TGTGCCAGCGCTGTACTAGCGGGAATCGAGCAGTTCTTC